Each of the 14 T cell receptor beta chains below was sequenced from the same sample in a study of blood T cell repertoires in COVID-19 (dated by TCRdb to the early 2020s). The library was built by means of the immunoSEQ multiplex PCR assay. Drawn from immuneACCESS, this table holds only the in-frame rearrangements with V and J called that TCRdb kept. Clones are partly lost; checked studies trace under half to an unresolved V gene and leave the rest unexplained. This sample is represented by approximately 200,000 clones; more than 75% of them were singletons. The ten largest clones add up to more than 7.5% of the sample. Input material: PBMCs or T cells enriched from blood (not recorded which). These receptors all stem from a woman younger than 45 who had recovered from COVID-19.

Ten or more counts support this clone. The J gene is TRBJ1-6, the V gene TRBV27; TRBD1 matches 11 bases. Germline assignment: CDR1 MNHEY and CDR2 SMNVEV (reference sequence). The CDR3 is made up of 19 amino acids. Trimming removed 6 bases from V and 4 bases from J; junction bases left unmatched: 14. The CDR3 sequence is CASRRTGGERSQYNSPLHF. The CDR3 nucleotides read TGTGCCAGCAGGCGGACAGGGGGCGAACGTTCGCAATATAATTCACCCCTCCACTTT.

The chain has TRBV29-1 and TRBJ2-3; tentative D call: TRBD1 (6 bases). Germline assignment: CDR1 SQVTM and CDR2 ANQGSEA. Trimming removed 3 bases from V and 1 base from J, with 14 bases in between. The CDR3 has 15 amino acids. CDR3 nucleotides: TGCAGCGTTGAGGGGGCCAGACCGGGCACAGATACGCAGTATTTT. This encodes CSVEGARPGTDTQYF.

The CDR3 DNA sequence: TGCGCCAGCAGAGGGGACAGGGGGCCTACGCAGTATTTT. This translates into CASRGDRGPTQYF. This sequence joins TRBV5-1 and TRBJ2-3, with 12 nucleotides matching TRBD1. This CDR3 is 13 amino acids long. The trim removed 5 bases at V and 8 bases at J, leaving 3 bases unmatched. Germline lookup yields CDR1 SGHRS and CDR2 YFSETQ.

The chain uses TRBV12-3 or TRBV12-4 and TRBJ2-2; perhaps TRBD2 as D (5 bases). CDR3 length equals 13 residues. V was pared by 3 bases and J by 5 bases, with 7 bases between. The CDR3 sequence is CASSFRETGELFF. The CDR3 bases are TGTGCCAGCAGTTTTCGGGAAACCGGGGAGCTGTTTTTT.

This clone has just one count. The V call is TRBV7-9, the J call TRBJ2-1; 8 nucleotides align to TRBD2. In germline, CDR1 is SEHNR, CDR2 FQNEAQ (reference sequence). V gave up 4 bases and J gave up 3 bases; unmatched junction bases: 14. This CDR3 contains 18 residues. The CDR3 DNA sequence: TGTGCCAGCAGCTCCTCGCCCTTAGTCGGGAGGGTCTACAATGAGCAGTTCTTC. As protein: CASSSSPLVGRVYNEQFF. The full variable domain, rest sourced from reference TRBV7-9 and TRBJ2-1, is DTGVSQNPRHKITKRGQNVTFRCDPISEHNRLYWYRQTLGQGPEFLTYFQNEAQLEKSRLLSDRFSAERPKGSFSTLEIQRTEQGDSAMYLCASSSSPLVGRVYNEQFFGPGTRLTVL.

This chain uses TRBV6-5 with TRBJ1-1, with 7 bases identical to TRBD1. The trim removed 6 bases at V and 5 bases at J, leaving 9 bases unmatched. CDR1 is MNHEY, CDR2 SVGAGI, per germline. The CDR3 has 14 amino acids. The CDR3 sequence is CASSRGQKGTEAFF. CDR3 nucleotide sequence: TGTGCCAGCAGCCGGGGACAGAAGGGGACTGAAGCTTTCTTT.

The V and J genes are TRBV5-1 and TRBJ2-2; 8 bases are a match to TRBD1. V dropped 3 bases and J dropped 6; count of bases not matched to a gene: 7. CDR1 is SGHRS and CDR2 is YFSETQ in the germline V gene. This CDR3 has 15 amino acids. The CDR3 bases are TGCGCCAGCAGCTGGACGGACAGGGATCCCGGGGAGCTGTTTTTT. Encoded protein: CASSWTDRDPGELFF.

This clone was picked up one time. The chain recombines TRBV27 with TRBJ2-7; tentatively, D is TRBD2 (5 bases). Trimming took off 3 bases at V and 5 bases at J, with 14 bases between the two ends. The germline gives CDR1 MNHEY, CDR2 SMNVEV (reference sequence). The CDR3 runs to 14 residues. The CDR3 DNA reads TGTGCCAGCAGTTTGAGGGCTTTCGGTCACGAGCAGTACTTC. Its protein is CASSLRAFGHEQYF.

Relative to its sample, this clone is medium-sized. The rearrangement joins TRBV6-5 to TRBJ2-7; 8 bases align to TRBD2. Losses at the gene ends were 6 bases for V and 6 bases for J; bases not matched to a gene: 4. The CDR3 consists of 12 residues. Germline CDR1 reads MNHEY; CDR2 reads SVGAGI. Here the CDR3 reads CASSPSGSEQYF. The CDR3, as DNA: TGTGCCAGCAGCCCCAGCGGGAGCGAGCAGTACTTC.

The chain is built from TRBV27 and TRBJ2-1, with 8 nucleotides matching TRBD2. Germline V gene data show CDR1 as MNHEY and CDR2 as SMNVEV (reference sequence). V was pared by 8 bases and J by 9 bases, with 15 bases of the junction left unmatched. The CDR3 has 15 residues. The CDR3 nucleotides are TGTGCCAGCCACACAACGGGAGGGTATCCCGGTGAGCAGTTCTTC. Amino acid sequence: CASHTTGGYPGEQFF.

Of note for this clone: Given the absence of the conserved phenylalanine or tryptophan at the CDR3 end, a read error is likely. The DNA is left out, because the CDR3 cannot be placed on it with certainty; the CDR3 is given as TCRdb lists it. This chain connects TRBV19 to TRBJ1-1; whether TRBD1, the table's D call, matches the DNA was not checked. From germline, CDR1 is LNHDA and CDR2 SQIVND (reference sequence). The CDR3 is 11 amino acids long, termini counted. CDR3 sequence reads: CASSIARDTVV.

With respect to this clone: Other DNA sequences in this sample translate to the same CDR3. The CDR3: CASSPGTSGYNEQFF. The CDR3 DNA reads TGTGCCAGTAGCCCCGGGACTAGCGGATACAATGAGCAGTTCTTC. The chain combines TRBV19 with TRBJ2-1, with 11 bases lining up with TRBD2. This CDR3 comprises 15 residues. Looked up from germline, CDR1 is LNHDA and CDR2 is SQIVND (reference sequence). The trim removed 6 bases at V and 4 bases at J, leaving 5 bases unmatched.

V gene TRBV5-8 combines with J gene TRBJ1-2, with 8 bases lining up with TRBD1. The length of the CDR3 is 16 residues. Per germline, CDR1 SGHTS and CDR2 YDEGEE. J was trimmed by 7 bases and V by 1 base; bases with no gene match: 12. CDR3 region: CASSLYSAGGAGGYTF. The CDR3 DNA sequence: TGTGCCAGCAGCTTGTACAGTGCAGGGGGCGCAGGTGGCTACACCTTC.

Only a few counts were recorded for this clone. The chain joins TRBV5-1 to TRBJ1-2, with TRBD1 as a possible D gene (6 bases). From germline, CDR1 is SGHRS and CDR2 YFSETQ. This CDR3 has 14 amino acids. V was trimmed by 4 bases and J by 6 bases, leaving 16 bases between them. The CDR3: CASSLGGQANGYTF. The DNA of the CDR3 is TGCGCCAGCAGCCTCGGGGGGCAGGCAAATGGCTACACCTTC.